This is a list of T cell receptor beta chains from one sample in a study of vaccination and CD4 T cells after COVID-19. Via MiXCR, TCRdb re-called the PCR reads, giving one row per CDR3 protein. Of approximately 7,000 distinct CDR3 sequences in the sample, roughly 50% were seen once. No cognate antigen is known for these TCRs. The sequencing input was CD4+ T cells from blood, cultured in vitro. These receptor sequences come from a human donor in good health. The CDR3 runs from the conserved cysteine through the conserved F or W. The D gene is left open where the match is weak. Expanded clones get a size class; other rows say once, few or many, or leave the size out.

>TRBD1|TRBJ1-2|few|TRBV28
CASGGQGVYGYTF
TGTGCCAGCGGAGGACAGGGGGTTTATGGCTACACCTTC
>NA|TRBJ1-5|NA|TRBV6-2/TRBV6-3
CASREGIQPQHF
TGTGCCAGCAGAGAGGGCATTCAGCCCCAGCATTTT
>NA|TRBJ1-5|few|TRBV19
CASGAGVQPQHF
TGTGCCAGTGGAGCAGGGGTCCAGCCCCAGCATTTT
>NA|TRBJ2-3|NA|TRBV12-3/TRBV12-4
CASRDRTVGDTQYF
TGTGCCAGCAGGGATCGGACAGTCGGAGATACGCAGTATTTT
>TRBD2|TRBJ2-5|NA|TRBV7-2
CASSRQGQPSGGETQYF
TGTGCCAGCAGCCGACAGGGGCAACCTAGCGGGGGGGAGACCCAGTACTTC
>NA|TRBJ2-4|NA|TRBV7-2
CASSLTVLAKNIQYF
TGTGCCAGCAGCTTGACAGTCCTAGCCAAAAACATTCAGTACTTC
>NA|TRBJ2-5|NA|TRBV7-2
CASSGRETQYF
TGTGCCAGCAGCGGGCGAGAGACCCAGTACTTC
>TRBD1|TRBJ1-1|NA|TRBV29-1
CSGTDRDTEAFF
TGCAGCGGAACGGACAGGGACACTGAAGCTTTCTTT
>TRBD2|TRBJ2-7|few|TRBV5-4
CASSLDGGTYEQYF
TGTGCCAGCAGCTTAGACGGGGGGACCTACGAGCAGTACTTC
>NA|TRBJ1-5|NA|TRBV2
CASRVGPENQPQHF
TGTGCCAGCAGAGTGGGACCGGAGAATCAGCCCCAGCATTTT
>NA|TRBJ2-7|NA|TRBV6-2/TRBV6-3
CASSYQYEASYEQYF
TGTGCCAGCAGTTACCAATACGAAGCCTCCTACGAGCAGTACTTC
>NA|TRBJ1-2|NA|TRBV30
CAWSVDLLGYTF
TGTGCCTGGAGTGTAGATTTACTTGGCTACACCTTC
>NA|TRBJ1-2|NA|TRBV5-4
CASSPIRGGDYGYTF
TGTGCCAGCAGCCCAATCCGCGGAGGGGACTATGGCTACACCTTC
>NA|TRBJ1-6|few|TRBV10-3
CAIRRDNSPLHF
TGTGCCATCAGACGAGATAATTCACCCCTCCACTTT
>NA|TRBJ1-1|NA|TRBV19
CASSNRVLNTEAFF
TGTGCCAGTAGTAACAGGGTCCTGAACACTGAAGCTTTCTTT
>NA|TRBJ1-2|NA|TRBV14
CASSQEGWRGYTF
TGTGCCAGCAGCCAAGAGGGATGGCGTGGCTACACCTTC
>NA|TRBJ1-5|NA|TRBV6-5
CASSYVSGSGNQPQHF
TGTGCCAGCAGTTACGTTTCGGGGTCAGGCAATCAGCCCCAGCATTTT
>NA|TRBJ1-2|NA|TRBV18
CASSPLRGDYGYTF
TGTGCCAGCTCACCCCTTCGAGGGGACTATGGCTACACCTTC
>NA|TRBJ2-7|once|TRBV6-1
CASSLGGSYEQYF
TGTGCCAGCAGTCTCGGGGGCTCCTACGAGCAGTACTTC
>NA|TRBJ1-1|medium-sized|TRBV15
CATSVNLRSYTEAFF
TGTGCCACCAGCGTCAACTTACGGTCCTACACTGAAGCTTTCTTT
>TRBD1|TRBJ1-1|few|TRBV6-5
CASSYLQGGMEAFF
TGTGCCAGCAGTTACCTTCAGGGGGGGATGGAAGCTTTCTTT
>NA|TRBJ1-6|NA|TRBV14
CASSQVGNSPLHF
TGTGCCAGCAGTCAAGTAGGGAATTCACCCCTCCACTTT
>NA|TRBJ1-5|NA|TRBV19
CASSPRTLGYSNQPQHF
TGTGCCAGTAGTCCTCGCACTCTGGGCTATAGCAATCAGCCCCAGCATTTT
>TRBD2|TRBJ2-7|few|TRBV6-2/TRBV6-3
CASSYELAASYEQYF
TGTGCCAGCAGTTACGAACTAGCGGCCTCCTACGAGCAGTACTTC
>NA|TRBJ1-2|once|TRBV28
CANSLTQSYGYTF
TGTGCCAACAGTTTAACTCAGTCCTATGGCTACACCTTC
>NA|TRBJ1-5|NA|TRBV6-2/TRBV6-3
CASSYAGQPQHF
TGTGCCAGCAGTTACGCAGGTCAGCCCCAGCATTTT
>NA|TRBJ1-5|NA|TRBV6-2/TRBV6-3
CASTNRGQNQPQHF
TGTGCCAGCACCAACCGGGGCCAAAATCAGCCCCAGCATTTT
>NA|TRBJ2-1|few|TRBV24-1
CATRGDYNEQFF
TGTGCCACCAGAGGGGACTACAATGAGCAGTTCTTC
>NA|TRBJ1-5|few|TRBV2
CASSEALRERSNQPQHF
TGTGCCAGCAGTGAAGCGCTACGGGAACGTAGCAATCAGCCCCAGCATTTT
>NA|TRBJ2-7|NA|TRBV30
CAWINVYEQYF
TGTGCCTGGATAAACGTCTACGAGCAGTACTTC
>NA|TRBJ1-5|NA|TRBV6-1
CASSEGSQHF
TGTGCCAGCAGTGAGGGGTCCCAGCATTTT
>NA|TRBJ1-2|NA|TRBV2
CASSVGAHGYTF
TGTGCCAGCAGTGTGGGGGCCCATGGCTACACCTTC
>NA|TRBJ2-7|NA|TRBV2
CASSAQDGSYEQYF
TGTGCCAGCAGTGCTCAGGACGGATCCTACGAGCAGTACTTC
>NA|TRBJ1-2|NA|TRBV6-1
CASSEALGGGYTF
TGTGCCAGCAGTGAAGCTCTTGGCGGGGGCTACACCTTC
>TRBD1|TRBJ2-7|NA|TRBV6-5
CASSYRDRGRKSPYEQYF
TGTGCCAGCAGTTACCGGGACAGGGGCCGTAAAAGTCCCTACGAGCAGTACTTC
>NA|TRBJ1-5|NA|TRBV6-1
CASSGQDNQPQHF
TGTGCCAGCAGTGGACAGGATAATCAGCCCCAGCATTTT
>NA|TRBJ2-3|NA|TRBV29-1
CSVEGEGPGDTQYF
TGCAGCGTTGAAGGTGAGGGCCCAGGGGATACGCAGTATTTT
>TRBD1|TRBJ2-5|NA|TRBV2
CASIRTGGAETQYF
TGTGCCAGCATTCGGACAGGGGGCGCGGAGACCCAGTACTTC